The source of this T cell receptor (beta chain) is a study of blood T cell repertoires in COVID-19. About the research overall: T cells, B-cell-depleted T cells, or PBMCs supplied cDNA or gDNA.

The CDR3 sequence is 15 residues long. Per germline, CDR1 SGHRS and CDR2 YFSETQ. Trimming stripped 1 base from V and 0 bases from J, with 10 bases between. Profiling relied on immunoSEQ multiplex PCR, and the TCRdb table lists in-frame clones only, not all of them. Altogether roughly 160,000 clones are present, around nine tenths being singletons, with the ten largest covering under 3%. J is TRBJ1-2 and V is TRBV5-1; D ambiguous. This TCR was recovered from a woman of 80 years or more with COVID-19, enrolled during active disease. Sequenced input: peripheral blood. The CDR3 DNA follows: TGCGCCAGCAGCTTGACGGGATCCTCTAACTATGGCTACACCTTC. It yields the protein CASSLTGSSNYGYTF.